One T cell receptor (beta chain) is described in this entry. Its target is not known. Each sample contributed approximately 96,000 TCR templates to the assay. Libraries were prepared by immunoSEQ multiplex PCR; TCRdb keeps only in-frame clonotypes and omits some of them. The sample consists of some 96,000 clones, approximately 94% of them appearing once. These data are taken from a study of siplizumab effects on memory and regulatory T cells. The study's findings and limits: Few alloreactive clones mapped to unstimulated subsets. Alloreactive CD4+ clones that could be mapped were on average approximately 69% Treg-derived with siplizumab, against approximately 30% in controls.

Germline CDR1 and CDR2: ENHRY and SYGVKD. Trimming at V came to 5 bases and at J to 2 bases, leaving 2 bases not matched to a gene. The CDR3 sequence is 15 residues long. The sequence derives from a human donor in good health. What was sequenced was non-Treg CD4+ T cells sorted from blood. The chain joins TRBV10-3 to TRBJ1-5; 11 nucleotides line up with TRBD1. The CDR3 DNA follows: TGTGCCATCAGTCGGGACAGGGGGGGCAATCAGCCCCAGCATTTT. Residues: CAISRDRGGNQPQHF.